This T cell receptor beta chain was profiled in a study of blood T cell repertoires in COVID-19. Study-wide background: Samples came from the United States, Italy and Spain, spanning acute and convalescent COVID-19.

Sequencing was performed with immunoSEQ multiplex PCR; in TCRdb, only in-frame clones are kept and a portion is missing. The data show a few hundred thousand clones, more than 75% seen once. V dropped 1 base and J dropped 2 bases, with 9 bases sitting between them. Germline V lookup: CDR1 SGHRS, CDR2 YFSETQ. The CDR3 is made up of 14 amino acids. This chain uses TRBV5-1 with TRBJ1-1; D is uncertain. Input material: peripheral blood. The TCR sequence derives from a woman aged 25 to 39 who had recovered from COVID-19. The CDR3 spells CASSLQALNTEAFF. CDR3 sequence (DNA): TGCGCCAGCAGCTTGCAGGCGCTTAACACTGAAGCTTTCTTT.